The clone carrying this T cell receptor (beta chain) was found once. Germline V gene lookup returns CDR1 SGHNT and CDR2 YYREEE (reference sequence). There are 14 residues in the CDR3. V lost 0 bases and J 2 bases, leaving 3 bases between the germline ends. In the PCR, 60 Vbeta and 13 Jbeta primers were used. The assay was immunoSEQ multiplex PCR, and TCRdb's table has in-frame clones only and misses some. The sample contains roughly 100,000 clones, roughly 80% of which appear only once. The data were obtained in a study of cytomegalovirus exposure and HLA in healthy donors. This TCR was recovered from a woman aged 35 to 49 in good health and CMV-seropositive. Sample: PBMCs. The chain couples TRBV5-4 to TRBJ2-6; unclear D gene. CDR3 DNA: TGTGCCAGCAGCTTGGTAGCTGGGGCCAACGTCCTGACTTTC. Its translation is CASSLVAGANVLTF.